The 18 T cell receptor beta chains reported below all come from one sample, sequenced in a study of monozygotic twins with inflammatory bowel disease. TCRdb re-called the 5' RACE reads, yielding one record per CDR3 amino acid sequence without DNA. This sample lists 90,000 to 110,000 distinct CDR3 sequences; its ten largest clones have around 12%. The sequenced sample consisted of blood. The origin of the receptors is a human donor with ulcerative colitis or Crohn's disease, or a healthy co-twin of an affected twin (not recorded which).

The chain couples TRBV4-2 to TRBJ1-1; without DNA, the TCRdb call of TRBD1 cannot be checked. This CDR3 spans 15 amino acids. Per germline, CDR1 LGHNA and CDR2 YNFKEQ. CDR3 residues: CASSQQGQLNTEAFF.

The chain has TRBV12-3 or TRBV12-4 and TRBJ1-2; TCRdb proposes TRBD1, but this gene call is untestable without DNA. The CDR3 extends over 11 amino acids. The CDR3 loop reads CASSFRGGYTF.

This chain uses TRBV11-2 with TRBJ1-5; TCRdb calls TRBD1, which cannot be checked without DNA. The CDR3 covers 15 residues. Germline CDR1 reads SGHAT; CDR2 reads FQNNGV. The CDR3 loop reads CASSRQGISNQPQHF.

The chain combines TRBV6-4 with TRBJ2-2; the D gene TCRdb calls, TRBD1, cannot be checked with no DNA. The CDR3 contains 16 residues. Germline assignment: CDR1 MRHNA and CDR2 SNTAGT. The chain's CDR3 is CASSDSYRGDTGELFF.

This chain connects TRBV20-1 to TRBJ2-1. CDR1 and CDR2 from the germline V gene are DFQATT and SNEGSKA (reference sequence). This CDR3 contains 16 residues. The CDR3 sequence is CSASGRTPGSYNEQFF.

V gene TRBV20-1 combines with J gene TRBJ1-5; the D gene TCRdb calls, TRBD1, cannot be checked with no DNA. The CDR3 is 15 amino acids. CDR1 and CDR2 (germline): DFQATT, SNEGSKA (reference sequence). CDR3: CSARDRPQGLQPQHF.

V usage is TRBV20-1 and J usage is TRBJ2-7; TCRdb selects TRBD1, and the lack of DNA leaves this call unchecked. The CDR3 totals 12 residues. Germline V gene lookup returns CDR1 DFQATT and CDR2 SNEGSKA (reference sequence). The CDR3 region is CSAVQGFYEQYF.

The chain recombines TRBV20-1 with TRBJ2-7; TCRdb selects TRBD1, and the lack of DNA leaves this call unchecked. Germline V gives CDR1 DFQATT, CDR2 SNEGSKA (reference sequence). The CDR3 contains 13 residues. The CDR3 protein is CSAPRGAYNEQYF.

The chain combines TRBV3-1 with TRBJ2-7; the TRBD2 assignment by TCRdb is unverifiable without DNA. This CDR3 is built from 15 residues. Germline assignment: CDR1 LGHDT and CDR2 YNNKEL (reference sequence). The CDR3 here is CASSSRGEIVYEQYF.

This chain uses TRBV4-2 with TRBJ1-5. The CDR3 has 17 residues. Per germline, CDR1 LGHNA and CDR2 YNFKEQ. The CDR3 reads CASSQVSQTFGYQPQHF.

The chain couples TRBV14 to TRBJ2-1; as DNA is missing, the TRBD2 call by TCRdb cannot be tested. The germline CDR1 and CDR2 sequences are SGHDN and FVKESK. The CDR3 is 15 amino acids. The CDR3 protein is CASSQDSSPWDEQFF.

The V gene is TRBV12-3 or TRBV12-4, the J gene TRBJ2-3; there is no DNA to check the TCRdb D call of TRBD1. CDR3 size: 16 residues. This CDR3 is CASSLSMTGPRDTQYF.

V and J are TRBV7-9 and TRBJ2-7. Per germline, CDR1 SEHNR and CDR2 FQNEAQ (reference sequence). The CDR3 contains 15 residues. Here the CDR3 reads CASSLAIRGSYEQYF.

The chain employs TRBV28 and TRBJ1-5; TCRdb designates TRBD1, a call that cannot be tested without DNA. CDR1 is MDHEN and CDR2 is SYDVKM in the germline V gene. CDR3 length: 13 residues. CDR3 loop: CASSPLTEQPQHF.

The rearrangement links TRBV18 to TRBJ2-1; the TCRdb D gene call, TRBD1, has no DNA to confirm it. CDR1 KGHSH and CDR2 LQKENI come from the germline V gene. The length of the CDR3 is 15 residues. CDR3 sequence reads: CASSPQGPTYNEQFF. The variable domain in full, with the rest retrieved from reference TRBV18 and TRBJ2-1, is NAGVMQNPRHLVRRRGQEARLRCSPMKGHSHVYWYRQLPEEGLKFMVYLQKENIIDESGMPKERFSAEFPKEGPSILRIQQVVRGDSAAYFCASSPQGPTYNEQFFGPGTRLTVL.

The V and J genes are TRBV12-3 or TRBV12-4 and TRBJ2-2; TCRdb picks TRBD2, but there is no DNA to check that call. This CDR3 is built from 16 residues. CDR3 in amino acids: CASSPTLPPNTGELFF.

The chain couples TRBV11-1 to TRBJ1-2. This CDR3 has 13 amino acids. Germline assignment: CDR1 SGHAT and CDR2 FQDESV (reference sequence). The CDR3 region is CASSLETSGGYTF.

The CDR3 reads CASSPPGTRSREKLFF. The chain uses TRBV5-6 and TRBJ1-4; the D call from TCRdb, TRBD1, cannot be confirmed without DNA. Germline lookup yields CDR1 SGHDT and CDR2 YYEEEE. This CDR3 is built from 16 residues.